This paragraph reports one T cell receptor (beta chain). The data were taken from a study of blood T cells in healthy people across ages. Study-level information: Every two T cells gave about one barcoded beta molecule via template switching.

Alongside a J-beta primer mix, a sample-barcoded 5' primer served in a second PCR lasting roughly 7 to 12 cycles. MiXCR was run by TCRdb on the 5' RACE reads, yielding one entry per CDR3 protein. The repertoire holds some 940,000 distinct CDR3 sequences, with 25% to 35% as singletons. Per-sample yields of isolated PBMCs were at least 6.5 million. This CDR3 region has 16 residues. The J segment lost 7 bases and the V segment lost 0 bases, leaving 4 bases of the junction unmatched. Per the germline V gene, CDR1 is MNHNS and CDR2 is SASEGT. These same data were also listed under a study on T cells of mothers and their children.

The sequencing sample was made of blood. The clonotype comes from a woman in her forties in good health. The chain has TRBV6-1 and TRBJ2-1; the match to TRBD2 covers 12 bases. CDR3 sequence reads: CASSEATSGGGNEQFF. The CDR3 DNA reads TGTGCCAGCAGTGAAGCGACTAGCGGGGGTGGGAATGAGCAGTTCTTC.